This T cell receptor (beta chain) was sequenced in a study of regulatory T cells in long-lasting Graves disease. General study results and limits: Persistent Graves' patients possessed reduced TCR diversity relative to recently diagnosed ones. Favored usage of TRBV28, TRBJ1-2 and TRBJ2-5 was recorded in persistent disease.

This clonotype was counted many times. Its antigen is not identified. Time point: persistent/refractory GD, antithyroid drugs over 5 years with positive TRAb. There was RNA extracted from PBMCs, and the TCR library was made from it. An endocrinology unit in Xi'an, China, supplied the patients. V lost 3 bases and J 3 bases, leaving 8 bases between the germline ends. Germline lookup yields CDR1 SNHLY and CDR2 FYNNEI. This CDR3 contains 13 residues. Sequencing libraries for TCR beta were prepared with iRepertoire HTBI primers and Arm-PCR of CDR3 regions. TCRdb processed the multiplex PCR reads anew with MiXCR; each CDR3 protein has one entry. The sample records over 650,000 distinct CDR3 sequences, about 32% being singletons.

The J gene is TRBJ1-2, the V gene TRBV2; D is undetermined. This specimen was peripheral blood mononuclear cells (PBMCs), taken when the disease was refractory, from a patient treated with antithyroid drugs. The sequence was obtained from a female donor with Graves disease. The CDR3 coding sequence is TGTGCCAGCAGTGATCGGAGATACTATGGCTACACCTTC. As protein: CASSDRRYYGYTF.